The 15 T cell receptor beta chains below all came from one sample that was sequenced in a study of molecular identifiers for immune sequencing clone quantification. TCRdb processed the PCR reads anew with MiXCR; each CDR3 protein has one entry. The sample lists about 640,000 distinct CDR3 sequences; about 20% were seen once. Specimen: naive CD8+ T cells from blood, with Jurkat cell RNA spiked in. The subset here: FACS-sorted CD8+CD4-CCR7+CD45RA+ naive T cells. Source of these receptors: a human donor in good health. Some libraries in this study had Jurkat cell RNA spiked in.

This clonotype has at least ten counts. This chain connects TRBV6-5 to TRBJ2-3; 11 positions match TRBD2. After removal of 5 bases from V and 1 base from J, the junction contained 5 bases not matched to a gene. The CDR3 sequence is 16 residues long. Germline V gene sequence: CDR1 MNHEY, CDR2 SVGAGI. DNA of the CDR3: TGTGCCAGCAGTAAACCGACTAGCGGGGGCACAGATACGCAGTATTTT. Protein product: CASSKPTSGGTDTQYF.

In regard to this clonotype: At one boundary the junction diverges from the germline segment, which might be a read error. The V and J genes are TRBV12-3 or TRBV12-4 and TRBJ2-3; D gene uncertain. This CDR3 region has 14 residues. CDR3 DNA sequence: TGTGCCGGCAGTTTTGGTACTAGCACAGATACGCAGTATTTT. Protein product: CAGSFGTSTDTQYF.

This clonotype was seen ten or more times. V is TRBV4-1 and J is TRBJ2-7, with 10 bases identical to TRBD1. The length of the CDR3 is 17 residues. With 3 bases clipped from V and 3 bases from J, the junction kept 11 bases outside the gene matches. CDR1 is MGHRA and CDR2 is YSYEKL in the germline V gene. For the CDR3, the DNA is TGCGCCAGCAGCCAGCTAGGACAGGGGGTCGTAGACTACGAGCAGTACTTC. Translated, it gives CASSQLGQGVVDYEQYF.

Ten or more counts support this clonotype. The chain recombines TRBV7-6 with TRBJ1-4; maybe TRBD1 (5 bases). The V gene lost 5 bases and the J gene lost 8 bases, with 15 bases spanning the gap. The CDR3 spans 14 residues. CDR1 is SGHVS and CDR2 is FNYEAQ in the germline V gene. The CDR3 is CASSPLTVPEKLFF. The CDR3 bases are TGTGCCAGCAGCCCATTGACAGTCCCCGAAAAACTGTTTTTT.

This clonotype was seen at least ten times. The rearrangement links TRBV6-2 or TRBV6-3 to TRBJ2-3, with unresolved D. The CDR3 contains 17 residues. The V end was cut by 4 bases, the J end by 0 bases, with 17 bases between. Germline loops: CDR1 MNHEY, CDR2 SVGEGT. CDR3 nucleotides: TGTGCCAGCAGTTCTAACCTAGAAGAGGCTAGCACAGATACGCAGTATTTT. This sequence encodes CASSSNLEEASTDTQYF.

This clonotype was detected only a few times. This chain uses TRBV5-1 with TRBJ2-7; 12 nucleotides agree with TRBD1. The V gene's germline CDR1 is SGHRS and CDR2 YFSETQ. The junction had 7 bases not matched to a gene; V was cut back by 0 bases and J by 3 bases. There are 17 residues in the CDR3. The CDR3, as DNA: TGCGCCAGCAGCTTGGAAACGGGACAGGGGGCTTACTACGAGCAGTACTTC. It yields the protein CASSLETGQGAYYEQYF.

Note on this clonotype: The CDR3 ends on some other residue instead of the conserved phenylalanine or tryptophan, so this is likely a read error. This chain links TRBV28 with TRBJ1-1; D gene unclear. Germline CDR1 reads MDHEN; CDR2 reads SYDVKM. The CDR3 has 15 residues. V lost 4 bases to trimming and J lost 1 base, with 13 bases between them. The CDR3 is CASSSFPRQNTEAFL. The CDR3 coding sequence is TGTGCCAGCAGTTCCTTCCCTCGACAGAACACTGAAGCTTTCCTT.

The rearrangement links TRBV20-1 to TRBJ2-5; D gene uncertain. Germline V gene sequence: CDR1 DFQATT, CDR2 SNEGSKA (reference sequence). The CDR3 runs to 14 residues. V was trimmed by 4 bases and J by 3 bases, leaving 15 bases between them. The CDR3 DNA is TGCAGTGCTACCCTTCTGGACGCTAAAGAGACCCAGTACTTC. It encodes CSATLLDAKETQYF.

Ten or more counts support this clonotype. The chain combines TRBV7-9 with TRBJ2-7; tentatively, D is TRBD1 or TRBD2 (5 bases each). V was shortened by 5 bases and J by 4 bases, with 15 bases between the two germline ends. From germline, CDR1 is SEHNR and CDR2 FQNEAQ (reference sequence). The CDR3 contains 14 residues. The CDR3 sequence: CASSHAGTPYEQYF. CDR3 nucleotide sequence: TGTGCCAGCAGCCACGCAGGGACCCCATACGAGCAGTACTTC.

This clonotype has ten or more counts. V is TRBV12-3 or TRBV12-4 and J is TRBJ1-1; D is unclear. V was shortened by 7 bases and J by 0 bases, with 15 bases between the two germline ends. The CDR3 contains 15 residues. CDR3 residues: CASTARRGMNTEAFF. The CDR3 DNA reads TGTGCCAGCACTGCTCGGCGGGGAATGAACACTGAAGCTTTCTTT.

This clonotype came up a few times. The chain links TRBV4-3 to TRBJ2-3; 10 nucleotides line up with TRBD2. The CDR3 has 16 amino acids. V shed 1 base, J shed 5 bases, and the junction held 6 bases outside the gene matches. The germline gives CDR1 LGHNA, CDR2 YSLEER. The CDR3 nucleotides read TGCGCCAGCAGCCAAGCTAGCGGGGGAAGGGGAGATACGCAGTATTTT. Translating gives CASSQASGGRGDTQYF.

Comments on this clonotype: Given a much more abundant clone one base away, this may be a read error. The CDR3 DNA reads as TGTGCCAGCGGGCCTAGCAGTCAGCCCCAGCATTTT. Encoded protein: CASGPSSQPQHF. The rearrangement joins TRBV6-6 to TRBJ1-5, with D unclear. Germline assignment: CDR1 MNHNY and CDR2 SVGAGI (reference sequence). This CDR3 spans 12 amino acids.

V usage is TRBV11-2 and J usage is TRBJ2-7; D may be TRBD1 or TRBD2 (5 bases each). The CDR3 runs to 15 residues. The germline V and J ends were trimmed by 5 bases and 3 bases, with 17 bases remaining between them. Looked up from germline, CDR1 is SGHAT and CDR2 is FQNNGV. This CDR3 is CASSPGHGIGYEQYF. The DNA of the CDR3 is TGTGCCAGCAGCCCGGGGCACGGGATCGGCTACGAGCAGTACTTC.

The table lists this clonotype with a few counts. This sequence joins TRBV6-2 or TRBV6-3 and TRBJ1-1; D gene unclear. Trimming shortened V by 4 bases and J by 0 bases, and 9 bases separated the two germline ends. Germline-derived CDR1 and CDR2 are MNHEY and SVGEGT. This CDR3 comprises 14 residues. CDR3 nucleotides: TGTGCCAGCAGTTGGACGGACTTGAACACTGAAGCTTTCTTT. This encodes CASSWTDLNTEAFF.

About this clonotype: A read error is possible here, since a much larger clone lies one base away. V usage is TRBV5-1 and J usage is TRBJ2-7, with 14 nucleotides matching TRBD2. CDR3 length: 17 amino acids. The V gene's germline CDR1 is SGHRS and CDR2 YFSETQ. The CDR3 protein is CASSPPTSGGASYEQHF. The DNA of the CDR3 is TGCGCCAGCAGCCCACCGACTAGCGGGGGGGCTTCCTACGAGCAGCACTTC.